One T cell receptor beta chain is described in this entry. What it recognizes is unknown. A much larger clone lies a single base off, so this may be a read error. Replicate sorted-subset PCRs were loaded with around 200 ng DNA, about 30,000 T cell genomes. Here immunoSEQ multiplex PCR was the method, and the copy in TCRdb shows in-frame clones only, minus some. Of about 1.1 million clones listed, about 80% are singletons. This specimen belongs to a study of shared clonotypes between healthy human individuals. Study-wide findings and caveats: Sorted-subset sequencing, rarefaction showed, was incomplete despite large depth. Represented diversity, genetic and exposure-history alike, was limited by few donors. Exclusively blood specimens were collected; tissue repertoires likely differ.

V shed 7 bases and J shed 1 base, with 10 bases lying between them. The germline CDR1 and CDR2 sequences are KGHSH and LQKENI. This CDR3 has 13 residues. Sequencing input: memory CD4+ T cells from PBMCs. Subset noted: CD45RA-negative fraction. The receptor was isolated from a man aged 18 to 30 in good health. Some clones in this sample may be carry-over from other donors' samples. The chain joins TRBV18 to TRBJ1-1; weak D call: TRBD1 (6 bases). The CDR3 reads CASCSQGNTEAFF. CDR3 in DNA: TGTGCCAGCTGCTCACAGGGGAACACTGAAGCTTTCTTT.